This T cell receptor beta chain was sequenced for a study of human T cells and chemical hapten exposure. About the study: Skin on the upper inner arm, roughly 2 cm by roughly 2 cm in size, was sensitized with 2% DPC.

As to time point: pre-sensitization, week 0. The treatment was: therapeutic diphenylcyclopropenone sensitization with weekly scalp DPC. In the authors' methods: Sequenced samples showed a median of approximately 96,000 TCRs each, with counts running from roughly 23,000 to 700,000. Each CDR3 protein gets one entry after TCRdb re-called the RACE reads with MiXCR. Clone size and V and J calls follow TCRdb, not the original study. The repertoire has roughly 380,000 distinct CDR3 sequences, approximately 5.1% of them found once; the top ten carry 2% to 3%. Germline loops: CDR1 SQVTM, CDR2 ANQGSEA. This CDR3 is 12 amino acids long. The V and J ends lost 6 bases and 2 bases respectively, with 8 bases between them.

This specimen consisted of whole blood, obtained in connection with sensitization to the hapten diphenylcyclopropenone (DPC). The origin of this receptor is a woman aged 50 to 65 with alopecia areata. Some clones in this sample may be carry-over from other donors' samples. The V gene is TRBV29-1, the J gene TRBJ1-5; possible D gene TRBD1, 6 bases. The CDR3 is CSVRTGNQPQHF. The CDR3 bases are TGCAGCGTGCGGACAGGCAATCAGCCCCAGCATTTT.